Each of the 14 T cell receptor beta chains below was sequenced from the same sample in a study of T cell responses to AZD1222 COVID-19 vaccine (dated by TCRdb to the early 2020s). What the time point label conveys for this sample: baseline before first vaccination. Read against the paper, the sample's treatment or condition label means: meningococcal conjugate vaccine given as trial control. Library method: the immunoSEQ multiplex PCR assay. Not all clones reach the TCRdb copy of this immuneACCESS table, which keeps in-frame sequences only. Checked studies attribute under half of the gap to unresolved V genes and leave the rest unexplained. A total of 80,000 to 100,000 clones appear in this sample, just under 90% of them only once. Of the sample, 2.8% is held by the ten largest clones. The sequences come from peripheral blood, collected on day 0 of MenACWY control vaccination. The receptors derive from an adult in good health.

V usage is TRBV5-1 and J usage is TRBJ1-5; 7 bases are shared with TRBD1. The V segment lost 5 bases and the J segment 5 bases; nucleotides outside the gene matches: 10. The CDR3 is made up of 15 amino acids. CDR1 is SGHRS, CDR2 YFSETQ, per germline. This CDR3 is CASRPNPQGDQPQHF. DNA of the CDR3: TGCGCCAGCAGACCTAACCCGCAGGGGGATCAGCCCCAGCATTTT.

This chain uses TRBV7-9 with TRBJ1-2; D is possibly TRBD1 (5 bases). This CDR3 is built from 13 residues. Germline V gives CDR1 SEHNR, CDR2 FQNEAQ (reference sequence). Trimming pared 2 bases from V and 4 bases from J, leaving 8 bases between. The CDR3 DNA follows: TGTGCCAGCAGCTTATTAGGGGTCTATGGCTACACCTTC. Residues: CASSLLGVYGYTF.

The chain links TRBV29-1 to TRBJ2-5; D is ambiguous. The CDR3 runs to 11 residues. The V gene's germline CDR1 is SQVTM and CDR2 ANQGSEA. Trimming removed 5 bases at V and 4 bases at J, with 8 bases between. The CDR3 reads CSVLDLETQYF. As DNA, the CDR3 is TGCAGCGTTTTAGATTTAGAGACCCAGTACTTC.

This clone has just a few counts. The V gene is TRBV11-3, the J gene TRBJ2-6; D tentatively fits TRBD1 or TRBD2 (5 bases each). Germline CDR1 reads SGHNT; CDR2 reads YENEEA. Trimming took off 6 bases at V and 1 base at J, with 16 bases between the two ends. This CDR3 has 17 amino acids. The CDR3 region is CASRPRDGLSGANVLTF. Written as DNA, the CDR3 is TGTGCCAGCAGACCCAGGGACGGATTATCTGGGGCCAACGTCCTGACTTTC. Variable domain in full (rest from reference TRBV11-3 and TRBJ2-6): EAGVVQSPRYKIIEKKQPVAFWCNPISGHNTLYWYLQNLGQGPELLIRYENEEAVDDSQLPKDRFSAERLKGVDSTLKIQPAELGDSAVYLCASRPRDGLSGANVLTFGAGSRLTVL.

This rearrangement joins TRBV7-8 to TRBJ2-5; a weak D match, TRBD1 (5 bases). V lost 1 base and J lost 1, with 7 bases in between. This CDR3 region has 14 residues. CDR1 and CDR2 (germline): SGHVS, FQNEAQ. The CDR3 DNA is TGTGCCAGCAGCTTAGGACAGCGCCAAGAGACCCAGTACTTC. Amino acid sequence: CASSLGQRQETQYF.

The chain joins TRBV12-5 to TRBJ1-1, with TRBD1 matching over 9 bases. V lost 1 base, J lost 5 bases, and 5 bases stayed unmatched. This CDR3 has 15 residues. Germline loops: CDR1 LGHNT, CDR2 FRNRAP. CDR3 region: CASGLAPTGGTEAFF. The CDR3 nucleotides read TGTGCTAGTGGTTTGGCACCGACAGGGGGGACTGAAGCTTTCTTT.

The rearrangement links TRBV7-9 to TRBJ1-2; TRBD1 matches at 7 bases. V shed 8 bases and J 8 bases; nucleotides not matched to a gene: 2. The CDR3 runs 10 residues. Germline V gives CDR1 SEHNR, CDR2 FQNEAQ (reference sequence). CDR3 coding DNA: TGTGCCAGCGGCAGGGGGGGCTACACCTTC. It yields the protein CASGRGGYTF.

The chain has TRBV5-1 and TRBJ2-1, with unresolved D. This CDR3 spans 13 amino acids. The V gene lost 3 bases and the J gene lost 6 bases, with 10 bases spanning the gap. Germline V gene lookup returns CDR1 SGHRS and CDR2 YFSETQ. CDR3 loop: CASSWNVANEQFF. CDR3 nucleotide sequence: TGCGCCAGCAGCTGGAACGTGGCCAATGAGCAGTTCTTC.

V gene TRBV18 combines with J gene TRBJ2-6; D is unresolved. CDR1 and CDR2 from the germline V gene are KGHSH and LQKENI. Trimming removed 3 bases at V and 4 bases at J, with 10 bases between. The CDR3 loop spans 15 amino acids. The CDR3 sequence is CASSPQVQGANVLTF. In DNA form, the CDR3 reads TGTGCCAGCTCACCCCAAGTACAGGGGGCCAACGTCCTGACTTTC.

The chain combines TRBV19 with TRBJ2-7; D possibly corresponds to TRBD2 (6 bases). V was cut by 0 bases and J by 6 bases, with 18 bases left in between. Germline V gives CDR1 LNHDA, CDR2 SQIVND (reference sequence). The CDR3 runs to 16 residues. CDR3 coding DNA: TGTGCCAGTAGTATAGATCGCGGGGCAGGGAGCGGCGAGCAGTACTTC. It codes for CASSIDRGAGSGEQYF.

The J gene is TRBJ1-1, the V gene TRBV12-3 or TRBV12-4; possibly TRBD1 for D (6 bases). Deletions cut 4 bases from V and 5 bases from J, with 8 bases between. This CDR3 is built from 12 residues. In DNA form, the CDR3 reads TGTGCCAGCAGTTCAGGGGTAACTGAAGCTTTCTTT. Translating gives CASSSGVTEAFF.

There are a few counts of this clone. For the CDR3, the DNA is TGCGCCAGCAGCCAAGAGGGACATGATAATGAAAAACTGTTTTTT. Amino acid sequence: CASSQEGHDNEKLFF. The chain carries TRBV4-3 and TRBJ1-4; D might be TRBD1 (6 bases). The germline V and J ends were trimmed by 0 bases and 4 bases, with 9 bases remaining between them. The CDR3 sequence is 15 residues long. CDR1 and CDR2 from the germline V gene are LGHNA and YSLEER.

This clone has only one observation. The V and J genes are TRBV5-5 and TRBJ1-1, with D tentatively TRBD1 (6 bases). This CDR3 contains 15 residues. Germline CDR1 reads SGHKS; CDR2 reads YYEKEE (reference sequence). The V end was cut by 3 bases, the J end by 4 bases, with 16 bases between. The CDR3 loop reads CASSWAQGLSTEAFF. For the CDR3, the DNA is TGTGCCAGCAGCTGGGCCCAGGGGCTGAGCACTGAAGCTTTCTTT.

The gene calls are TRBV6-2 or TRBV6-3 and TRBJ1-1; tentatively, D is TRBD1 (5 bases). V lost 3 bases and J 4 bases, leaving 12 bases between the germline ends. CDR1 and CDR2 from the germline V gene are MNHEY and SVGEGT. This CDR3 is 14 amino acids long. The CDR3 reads CASSYYQGGTEAFF. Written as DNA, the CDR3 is TGTGCCAGCAGTTATTATCAGGGAGGCACTGAAGCTTTCTTT.